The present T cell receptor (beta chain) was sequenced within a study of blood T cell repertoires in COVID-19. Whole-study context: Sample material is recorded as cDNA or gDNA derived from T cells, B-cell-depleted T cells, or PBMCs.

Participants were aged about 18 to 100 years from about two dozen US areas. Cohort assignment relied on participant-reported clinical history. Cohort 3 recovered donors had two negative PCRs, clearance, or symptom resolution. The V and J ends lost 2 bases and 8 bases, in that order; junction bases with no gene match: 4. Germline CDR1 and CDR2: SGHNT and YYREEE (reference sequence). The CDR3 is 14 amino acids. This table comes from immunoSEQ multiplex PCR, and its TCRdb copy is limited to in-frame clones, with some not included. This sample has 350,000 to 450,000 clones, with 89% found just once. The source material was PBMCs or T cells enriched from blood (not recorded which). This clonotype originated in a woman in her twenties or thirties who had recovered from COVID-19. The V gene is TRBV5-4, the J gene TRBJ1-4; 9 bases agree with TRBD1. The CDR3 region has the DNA TGTGCCAGCAGCTTAAACAGGGGGCGCGAAAAACTGTTTTTT. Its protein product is CASSLNRGREKLFF.